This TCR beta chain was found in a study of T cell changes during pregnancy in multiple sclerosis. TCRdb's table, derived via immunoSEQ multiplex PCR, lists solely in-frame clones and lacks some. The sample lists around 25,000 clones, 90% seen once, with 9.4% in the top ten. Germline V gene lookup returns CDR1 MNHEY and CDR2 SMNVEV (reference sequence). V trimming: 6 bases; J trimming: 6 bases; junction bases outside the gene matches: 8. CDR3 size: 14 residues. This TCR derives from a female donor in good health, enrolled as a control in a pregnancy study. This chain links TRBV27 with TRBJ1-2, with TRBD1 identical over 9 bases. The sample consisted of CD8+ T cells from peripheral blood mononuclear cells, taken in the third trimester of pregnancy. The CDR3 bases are TGTGCCAGCAGCGCGACAGGGGGTAGGAATGGCTACACCTTC. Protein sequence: CASSATGGRNGYTF.